Below, 5 T cell receptor beta chains from the same sample are listed, as sequenced in a study of blood T cell repertoires in COVID-19. This table comes from immunoSEQ multiplex PCR, and its TCRdb copy is limited to in-frame clones, with some not included. This sample has about 190,000 clones, with 70% to 80% found just once. Specimen: peripheral blood. The receptor source for this set is a woman in her forties or fifties with acute or convalescent COVID-19.

The J gene is TRBJ1-5, the V gene TRBV24-1; 10 nucleotides align to TRBD1. J was trimmed by 4 bases and V by 3 bases; bases with no gene match: 5. This CDR3 comprises 16 residues. Germline CDR1 KGHDR, CDR2 SFDVKD. The CDR3 sequence is CATSDPRTGGNQPQHF. The CDR3 coding sequence is TGTGCCACCAGTGATCCTAGGACAGGGGGTAATCAGCCCCAGCATTTT.

This clone was observed a single time. The rearrangement links TRBV4-1 to TRBJ2-2, with D possibly being TRBD1 (6 bases). Germline V gene data show CDR1 as MGHRA and CDR2 as YSYEKL. The CDR3 length is 15 residues. The V end lost 4 bases, the J end lost 6 bases, and 15 bases lay between the germline ends. The CDR3 bases are TGCGCCAGCAGCCCTCAGGGGTCTGAGCCCGGGGAGCTGTTTTTT. It encodes CASSPQGSEPGELFF.

The J gene is TRBJ2-1, the V gene TRBV4-1; D gene uncertain. Germline assignment: CDR1 MGHRA and CDR2 YSYEKL. V was clipped by 0 bases and J by 2 bases, with 14 bases between them. This CDR3 region has 17 residues. CDR3 residues: CASSQDLAPRTYNEQFF. CDR3 DNA sequence: TGCGCCAGCAGCCAAGATCTCGCTCCGCGAACCTACAATGAGCAGTTCTTC.

The chain joins TRBV28 to TRBJ1-2, with a possible D match to TRBD1 (6 bases). With 8 bases removed from V and 4 bases from J, the gap between germline ends came to 17 bases. The CDR3 extends over 14 amino acids. The V gene's germline CDR1 is MDHEN and CDR2 SYDVKM. The CDR3 bases are TGTGCCAGCGAGACCGGGACACAAAGCTATGGCTACACCTTC. This codes for CASETGTQSYGYTF.

J is TRBJ1-6 and V is TRBV2; 9 bases align to TRBD1. Germline trimming cut 6 bases from V and 9 bases from J; bases unmatched to any gene: 9. The CDR3 totals 15 residues. From germline, CDR1 is SNHLY and CDR2 FYNNEI. The DNA for the CDR3 is TGTGCCAGCAGGCCCGGGACAGGGTTTGCTTCACCCCTCCACTTT. Translated: CASRPGTGFASPLHF.